The clone carrying this T cell receptor (beta chain) turned up a few times. Germline V gene lookup returns CDR1 DFQATT and CDR2 SNEGSKA (reference sequence). The CDR3 contains 14 residues. The ends were cut back, 1 base at V and 0 bases at J, with 6 bases in the middle. This specimen comes from a study of T cells in Graves' hyperthyroidism and ophthalmopathy. RNA transcripts gave rise to amplified TCR beta CDR3 regions. The HTBI set primed first-round TCR CDR3 RT-PCR. TCRdb independently ran MiXCR on the multiplex PCR reads; one entry per CDR3 protein. Of a few hundred thousand distinct CDR3 sequences listed, 15% to 20% are singletons.

The sequenced sample was blood. V and J are TRBV20-1 and TRBJ1-4; D is unresolved. The clonotype originates from a woman in her twenties or thirties with Graves' ophthalmopathy. The CDR3 here is CSARGESTNEKLFF. The CDR3 bases are TGCAGTGCTAGAGGGGAGTCAACTAATGAAAAACTGTTTTTT.